This TCR beta chain came from a study of cytomegalovirus exposure and HLA in healthy donors. Study-wide results and caveats: Reports indicated that the classifier achieved high specificity and sensitivity in diagnosing cytomegalovirus status. Analysis performed later found roughly 18,000 TCR beta sequences associated with HLA alleles at 0.05 false discovery rate. Analyses of presence and absence presupposed an approximately uniform sequencing depth across donors.

PCR used 60 Vbeta primers and 13 Jbeta primers. This table comes from immunoSEQ multiplex PCR, and its TCRdb copy is limited to in-frame clones, with some not included. The sample has approximately 140,000 clones. On this clone itself: Its antigen remains unknown.

The CDR3 has 15 residues. Deletions cut 0 bases from V and 1 base from J, with 8 bases between. Germline CDR1 SGHTS, CDR2 YDEGEE. The specimen sequenced was PBMCs. This receptor was taken from a woman aged 18-29 years in good health and CMV-seronegative. The chain recombines TRBV5-8 with TRBJ1-5; unclear D gene. CDR3 residues: CASSLGLTSNQPQHF. CDR3 DNA sequence: TGTGCCAGCAGCTTGGGTCTGACAAGCAATCAGCCCCAGCATTTT.